A single sample is the source of the 22 T cell receptor beta chains below, sequenced in a study of CD8+ T cells in alopecia areata. It was cDNA, reverse transcribed from extracted RNA, that served as the sequencing template. TCRdb keeps only in-frame clones here, not all; method: immunoSEQ multiplex PCR. Sampling found around 300,000 clones, none seen once. The study sorted pooled cutaneous lymph node cells by CD4, CD8alpha, NKG2D, NKG2ACE and other markers. Sequenced: CD4+ T cells sorted from a lymph node. The receptor set was obtained from a C3H/HeJ mouse with alopecia areata. The strain bears MHC haplotype H2-k.

This clone was seen only a few times. Gene names are the mouse ones. The read ends 3 residues shy of where the CDR3 ends; the end is completed using the germline J gene. The chain joins TRBV13-1 to TRBJ1-6; D possibly corresponds to TRBD1 (5 bases). TRBJ1-6 is recorded as an ORF, its role being uncertain. There are 15 residues in the CDR3. CDR1 and CDR2 from the germline V gene are NSHNY and SYGAGN. Deletions cut 3 bases from V and 1 base from J, with 8 bases between. The DNA read from the CDR3 is TGTGCCAGCAGTGGTCGACAGTCCTATAATTCGCCC. It specifies CASSGRQSYNSP. The entire CDR3 protein reads CASSGRQSYNSPLYF.

This clone was seen at least ten times. Gene names are the mouse ones. The read ends 4 residues shy of where the CDR3 ends; the end is completed using the germline J gene. The genes are TRBV29 and TRBJ2-2; 7 bases fit TRBD1. The ends lost 6 bases at V and 2 bases at J; junction bases unmatched: 0. Looked up from germline, CDR1 is MSHET and CDR2 is SYDVDS. The length of the CDR3 is 13 residues. The CDR3 sequence is CASRTGNTGQLYF. The part of the CDR3 DNA that was read is TGTGCTAGCAGGACAGGGAACACCGGG.

A word on this clone: The gene names given are mouse names. The read finishes 4 residues shy of the CDR3 end, and the germline J gene is used to complete it. This chain joins TRBV19 and TRBJ2-1, with TRBD1 matching over 7 bases. Germline CDR1 and CDR2: FNHDT and SITEND (reference sequence). The CDR3 runs 14 residues. The V and J ends lost 5 bases and 5 bases, in that order; junction bases with no gene match: 7. CDR3 DNA, as far as it was read: TGTGCCAGCAGAAGACAGGGAGGGAATGCT. Translated, it gives CASRRQGGNA. The CDR3, in full, reads CASRRQGGNAEQFF.

A remark on this clone: Mouse germline and gene names are used. Read coverage stops 4 residues before the CDR3 terminus; the germline J gene supplies the remainder. Other nucleotide sequences from this sample produce the same CDR3. This chain uses TRBV19 with TRBJ2-5; D is perhaps TRBD1 (5 bases). The CDR3 runs to 14 residues. V shed 2 bases and J shed 2 bases, with 9 bases lying between them. Germline V CDR1 and CDR2: FNHDT, SITEND (reference sequence). The CDR3 loop is CASSIRGVQDTQYF. CDR3 DNA, as far as it was read: TGTGCCAGCAGTATTAGAGGGGTCCAAGAC. The full variable domain, in which reference TRBV19 and TRBJ2-5 provide the parts outside the CDR3, is GGIITQTPKFLIGQEGQKLTLKCQQNFNHDTMYWYRQDSGKGLRLIYYSITENDLQKGDLSEGYDASREKKSSFSLTVTSAQKNEMAVFLCASSIRGVQDTQYFGPGTRLLVL.

On this clone itself: This may stem from a read error, because a much larger clone lies one nucleotide away. All gene names here are mouse names. The sequence runs out 4 residues before the end of the CDR3; the remainder is reconstructed from the germline J gene. The sample holds other DNA sequences that translate to the same CDR3. The rearrangement links TRBV13-3 to TRBJ2-5; D unclear. This CDR3 region has 11 residues. In germline, CDR1 is NNHDY, CDR2 SYVADS. The CDR3 loop is CASSEGDTQYF. CDR3 bases read: TGTGCCAGCAGTGAAGGAGAC.

As concerns this clone: The gene names here belong to mouse. Read data end 4 residues before the CDR3 end; the end is taken from the germline J gene. The chain recombines TRBV13-2 with TRBJ1-1; the D gene is possibly TRBD1 (6 bases). The CDR3 runs 13 residues. Germline lookup yields CDR1 NNHNN and CDR2 SYGAGS (reference sequence). The part of the CDR3 DNA that was read is TGTGCCAGCGGTGACCGGGGGGCAACA. Its translation: CASGDRGAT. In full, the CDR3 reads CASGDRGATEVFF.

This clone appeared a few times. Mouse gene names apply. The read comes to an end 4 residues before the CDR3 does, leaving the germline J gene to fill in the end. This sample includes further DNA sequences coding for the same CDR3. The rearrangement uses TRBV19 and TRBJ1-1; the D gene is possibly TRBD1 (6 bases). The CDR3 is 14 residues long. Germline CDR1 FNHDT, CDR2 SITEND (reference sequence). Trimming left V 4 bases short and J 0 bases short, with 10 bases between. CDR3 sequence: CASSDRGSNTEVFF. The part of the CDR3 DNA that was read is TGTGCCAGCAGTGATAGGGGGTCAAACACA. Combining the CDR3 with reference TRBV19 and TRBJ1-1 gives the whole variable domain GGIITQTPKFLIGQEGQKLTLKCQQNFNHDTMYWYRQDSGKGLRLIYYSITENDLQKGDLSEGYDASREKKSSFSLTVTSAQKNEMAVFLCASSDRGSNTEVFFGKGTRLTVV.

This clone was seen a few times. The gene names given are mouse names. The read ends 4 residues shy of where the CDR3 ends; the end is completed using the germline J gene. This chain links TRBV31 with TRBJ2-7; TRBD2 might be the D (6 bases). CDR3 length: 15 amino acids. Germline V lookup: CDR1 GKSSPN, CDR2 SITVG. With 3 bases removed from V and 0 bases from J, the gap between germline ends came to 15 bases. The DNA read from the CDR3 is TGTGCCTGGAGCCGATACTGGGCTAGCTCCTAT. This gives the protein CAWSRYWASSY. The whole CDR3 reads CAWSRYWASSYEQYF.

Only a few counts were recorded for this clone. Mouse gene names apply. The read ends 4 residues early relative to the CDR3; the germline J gene fills the gap. This sequence joins TRBV13-1 and TRBJ2-7; 7 bases match TRBD2. The CDR3 has 13 amino acids. Germline-derived CDR1 and CDR2 are NSHNY and SYGAGN. V trimming: 2 bases; J trimming: 3 bases; junction bases outside the gene matches: 2. The CDR3: CASSETGVYEQYF. CDR3 bases read: TGTGCCAGCAGTGAAACTGGGGTCTAT.

Notes on this clone: Gene labels here are mouse ones. Sequencing ends 4 residues short of the CDR3 end; the germline J gene provides the rest. The J gene is TRBJ2-3, the V gene TRBV19, with 7 nucleotides matching TRBD2. The CDR3 runs 15 residues. Germline-derived CDR1 and CDR2 are FNHDT and SITEND (reference sequence). J gave up 2 bases and V 3 bases, and 6 bases lay outside the gene matches. CDR3 DNA (partial): TGTGCCAGCAGTAAGGCTGGGGGATTTGCAGAA. This translates into CASSKAGGFAE. The whole CDR3 sequence is CASSKAGGFAETLYF.

Worth noting for this clone: Gene names are mouse gene names. The observed sequence ends 4 residues before the CDR3 terminus, with the missing tail filled in from the germline J gene. The gene calls are TRBV19 and TRBJ2-4, with D perhaps matching TRBD1 (6 bases). This CDR3 has 12 amino acids. The germline V gene has CDR1 FNHDT and CDR2 SITEND (reference sequence). The CDR3 loop is CASRSGENTLYF. The covered CDR3 bases are TGTGCCAGCAGGTCAGGGGAAAAC.

As regards this clone: Genes here carry mouse names. The sequenced fragment ends 4 residues before the CDR3 boundary, so the rest is inferred from the germline J gene. The rearrangement uses TRBV13-1 and TRBJ2-3; 9 nucleotides align to TRBD2. This CDR3 contains 13 residues. Germline values: CDR1 NSHNY, CDR2 SYGAGN. J gave up 0 bases and V 8 bases, and 1 base lay outside the gene matches. CDR3 DNA, as far as it was read: TGTGCCAGGGACTGGGGTAGTGCAGAA. It codes for CARDWGSAE. The whole CDR3 is CARDWGSAETLYF.

Note on this clone: Genes here carry mouse names. The read ends 4 residues early relative to the CDR3; the germline J gene fills the gap. This chain uses TRBV1 with TRBJ1-1; TRBD1 might be the D (5 bases). The CDR3 is 11 residues long. The germline V gene encodes CDR1 NSQYPW and CDR2 LRSPGD (reference sequence). CDR3: CTCRGTGEVFF. Partial CDR3 DNA: TGCACCTGCAGGGGGACTGGA.

Note on this clone: All gene names here are mouse names. The read stops 4 residues short of the end of the CDR3; the missing end is completed from the germline J gene. The rearrangement links TRBV1 to TRBJ2-5; TRBD1 aligns across 7 bases. The CDR3 has 11 residues. Germline assignment: CDR1 NSQYPW and CDR2 LRSPGD (reference sequence). CDR3 sequence reads: CTCRQGDTQYF. The CDR3 bases that were read are TGCACCTGCAGACAGGGGGAC.

Concerning this clone itself: The listed genes are named as in mouse. The read gets to within 4 residues of the CDR3 end, and the germline J gene fills in the rest. The genes are TRBV13-2 and TRBJ1-2; D might be TRBD1 (6 bases). V lost 5 bases to trimming and J lost 0 bases, with 14 bases between them. The germline CDR1 and CDR2 sequences are NNHNN and SYGAGS (reference sequence). The CDR3 is 15 amino acids. The CDR3 protein is CASGAGTYANSDYTF. CDR3 DNA, as far as it was read: TGTGCCAGCGGGGCCGGGACATATGCAAACTCC.

This clone was detected ten times or more. Mouse gene names apply. Other DNA sequences within the sample encode an identical CDR3. The CDR3 loop is CTCSAGGQGAETLYF. Partial CDR3 DNA: TGCACCTGCAGTGCAGGGGGACAGGGTGCAGAA. The chain couples TRBV1 to TRBJ2-3, with TRBD1 identical over 8 bases. The read terminates 4 residues ahead of where the CDR3 ends, so the germline J gene completes it. After removal of 1 base from V and 1 base from J, the junction contained 1 base not matched to a gene. This CDR3 is 15 amino acids long. Germline V gene lookup returns CDR1 NSQYPW and CDR2 LRSPGD (reference sequence).

A word on this clone: Mouse gene names and germline throughout. The read ends 4 residues before the CDR3 terminus; that terminus is restored from the germline J gene. The gene calls are TRBV19 and TRBJ2-7; 9 nucleotides line up with TRBD1. CDR3 length equals 15 residues. CDR1 FNHDT and CDR2 SITEND come from the germline V gene (reference sequence). With V trimmed by 4 bases and J by 0 bases, 5 bases remained unmatched. The sequenced CDR3 bases are TGTGCCAGCAGTGCGGACAGGGGTAGCTCCTAT. Its protein is CASSADRGSSY. The complete CDR3 reads CASSADRGSSYEQYF.

This clone was picked up a small number of times. The germline and genes are mouse ones. Read coverage stops 4 residues before the CDR3 terminus; the germline J gene supplies the remainder. The rearrangement joins TRBV13-3 to TRBJ2-7; weak D call: TRBD1 (6 bases). The CDR3 is made up of 12 amino acids. V lost 6 bases to trimming and J lost 3 bases, with 10 bases between them. Germline values: CDR1 NNHDY, CDR2 SYVADS. The CDR3 sequence: CASTRDNYEQYF. The CDR3 bases that were read are TGTGCCAGCACCCGGGACAACTAT.

Worth noting for this clone: Gene and germline names: mouse. Read sequence stops 4 residues before the CDR3 end, and the germline J gene provides the missing end. Other DNA sequences from this sample encode an identical CDR3 as well. The chain links TRBV5 to TRBJ2-4, with a tentative D call TRBD2 (6 bases). The CDR3 consists of 14 residues. Germline CDR1 and CDR2: LGHNA and YNLKQL (reference sequence). V was clipped by 4 bases and J by 0 bases, with 8 bases between them. CDR3 residues: CASSPGGSQNTLYF. The DNA read from the CDR3 is TGTGCCAGCAGCCCGGGGGGAAGTCAAAAC.

Details on this clone: The gene names given are mouse names. The CDR3 goes on 4 residues after the read ends, and that part is filled in from the germline J gene. The V gene is TRBV31, the J gene TRBJ2-7; the match to TRBD2 covers 9 bases. The CDR3 is 14 residues long. Germline CDR1 is GKSSPN and CDR2 is SITVG. After removal of 2 bases from V and 0 bases from J, the junction contained 2 bases not matched to a gene. CDR3 bases read: TGTGCCTGGAGTACACTGGGGGGCTCCTAT. The encoded protein is CAWSTLGGSY. The CDR3 reads in full as CAWSTLGGSYEQYF.

This clone occurred a few times. Gene names refer to mouse genes. The read terminates 4 residues ahead of where the CDR3 ends, so the germline J gene completes it. Other nucleotide sequences from this sample produce the same CDR3. The chain is built from TRBV31 and TRBJ2-3; 9 positions agree with TRBD2. Trimming at V came to 1 base and at J to 1 base, leaving 3 bases not matched to a gene. The germline V gene encodes CDR1 GKSSPN and CDR2 SITVG. This CDR3 is 15 amino acids long. CDR3 in amino acids: CAWSPGLGGAETLYF. The DNA read from the CDR3 is TGTGCCTGGAGTCCGGGACTGGGAGGTGCAGAA.

This clone was recorded a few times. All gene names here are mouse names. The CDR3 end is not reached by the read, which stops 4 residues before it; the germline J gene fills it in. Other DNA sequences in the same sample also yield this CDR3. The genes are TRBV19 and TRBJ2-1; D is possibly TRBD1 (6 bases). CDR1 and CDR2 (germline): FNHDT, SITEND (reference sequence). V was cut by 2 bases and J by 3 bases, with 9 bases left in between. The CDR3 contains 14 residues. The covered CDR3 bases are TGTGCCAGCAGTATCAGCAGGGGCTATGCT. Translating it yields CASSISRGYA. The entire CDR3 protein reads CASSISRGYAEQFF. The whole variable domain, filled in from reference TRBV19 and TRBJ2-1, reads GGIITQTPKFLIGQEGQKLTLKCQQNFNHDTMYWYRQDSGKGLRLIYYSITENDLQKGDLSEGYDASREKKSSFSLTVTSAQKNEMAVFLCASSISRGYAEQFFGPGTRLTVL.